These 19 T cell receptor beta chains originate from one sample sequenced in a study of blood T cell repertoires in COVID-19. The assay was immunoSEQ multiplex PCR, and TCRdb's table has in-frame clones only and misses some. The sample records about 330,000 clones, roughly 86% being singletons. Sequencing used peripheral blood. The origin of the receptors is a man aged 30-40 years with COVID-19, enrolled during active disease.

The CDR3 DNA is TGTGCCAGCAGTTTGGGTAGCGGCTACGAGCAGTACTTC. It encodes CASSLGSGYEQYF. The genes are TRBV27 and TRBJ2-7; maybe TRBD2 (6 bases). Germline V lookup: CDR1 MNHEY, CDR2 SMNVEV (reference sequence). V was cut by 3 bases and J by 3 bases, with 9 bases left in between. The CDR3 is 13 amino acids.

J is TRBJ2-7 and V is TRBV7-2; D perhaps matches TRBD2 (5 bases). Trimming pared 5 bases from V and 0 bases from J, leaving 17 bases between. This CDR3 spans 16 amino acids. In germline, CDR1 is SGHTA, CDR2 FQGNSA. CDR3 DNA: TGTGCCAGCAGCCCCACCCCACGACGGGACTCCTACGAGCAGTACTTC. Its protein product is CASSPTPRRDSYEQYF.

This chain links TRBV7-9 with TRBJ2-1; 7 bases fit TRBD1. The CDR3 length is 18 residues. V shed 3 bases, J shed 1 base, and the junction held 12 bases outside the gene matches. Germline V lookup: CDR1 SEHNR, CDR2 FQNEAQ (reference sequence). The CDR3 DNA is TGTGCCAGCAGCTTCCCTGGCGACAGGGCCCTATCCTACAATGAGCAGTTCTTC. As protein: CASSFPGDRALSYNEQFF.

CDR3 residues: CASIFHSNTEAFF. The CDR3 nucleotides are TGTGCCAGCATTTTCCACAGCAACACTGAAGCTTTCTTT. V usage is TRBV2 and J usage is TRBJ1-1, with D uncertain. V gave up 7 bases and J gave up 2 bases, with 11 bases separating them. CDR1 is SNHLY, CDR2 FYNNEI, per germline. CDR3 size: 13 residues.

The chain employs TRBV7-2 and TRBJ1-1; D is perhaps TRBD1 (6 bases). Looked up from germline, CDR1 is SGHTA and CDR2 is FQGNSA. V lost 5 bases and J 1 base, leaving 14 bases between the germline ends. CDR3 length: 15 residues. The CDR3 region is CASSPSPQGNTEAFF. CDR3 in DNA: TGTGCCAGCAGCCCCTCCCCACAGGGGAACACTGAAGCTTTCTTT.

The CDR3 coding sequence is TGTGCCAGCAGCCAAGACGGGGTGGATGAAAAACTGTTTTTT. It encodes CASSQDGVDEKLFF. This chain connects TRBV28 to TRBJ1-4; D not certain. The CDR3 extends over 14 amino acids. The germline gives CDR1 MDHEN, CDR2 SYDVKM. Trimming shortened V by 6 bases and J by 6 bases, and 14 bases separated the two germline ends.

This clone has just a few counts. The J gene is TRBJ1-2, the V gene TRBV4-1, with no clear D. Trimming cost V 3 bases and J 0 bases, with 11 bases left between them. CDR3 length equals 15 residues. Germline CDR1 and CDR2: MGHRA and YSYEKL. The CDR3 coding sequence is TGCGCCAGCAGCCACACACAGATTGCTAACTATGGCTACACCTTC. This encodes CASSHTQIANYGYTF.

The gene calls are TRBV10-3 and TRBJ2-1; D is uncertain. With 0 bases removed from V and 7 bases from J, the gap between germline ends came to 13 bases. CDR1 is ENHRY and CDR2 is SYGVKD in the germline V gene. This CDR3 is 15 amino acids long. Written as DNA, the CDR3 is TGTGCCATCAGTGAGTCAAGCCCCGCGGTAAATGAGCAGTTCTTC. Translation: CAISESSPAVNEQFF.

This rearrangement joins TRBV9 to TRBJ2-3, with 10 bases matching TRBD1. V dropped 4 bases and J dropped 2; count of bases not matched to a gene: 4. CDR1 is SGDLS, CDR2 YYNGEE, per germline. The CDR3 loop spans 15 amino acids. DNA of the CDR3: TGTGCCAGCAGCCTCGGGACAGGGGCCACAGATACGCAGTATTTT. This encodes CASSLGTGATDTQYF.

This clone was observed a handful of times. CDR3: CASSQEWRSSGNTIYF. For the CDR3, the DNA is TGCGCCAGCAGCCAAGAATGGAGGAGCTCTGGAAACACCATATATTTT. V is TRBV4-3 and J is TRBJ1-3, with D uncertain. The germline gives CDR1 LGHNA, CDR2 YSLEER. The V gene lost 0 bases and the J gene lost 0 bases, with 9 bases spanning the gap. The CDR3 runs 16 residues.

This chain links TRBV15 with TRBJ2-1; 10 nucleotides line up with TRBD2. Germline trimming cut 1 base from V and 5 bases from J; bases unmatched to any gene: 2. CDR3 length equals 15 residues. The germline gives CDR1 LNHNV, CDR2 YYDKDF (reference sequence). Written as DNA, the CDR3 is TGTGCCACCAGCAGAGGGACTAGCGGAAACAATGAGCAGTTCTTC. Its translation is CATSRGTSGNNEQFF.

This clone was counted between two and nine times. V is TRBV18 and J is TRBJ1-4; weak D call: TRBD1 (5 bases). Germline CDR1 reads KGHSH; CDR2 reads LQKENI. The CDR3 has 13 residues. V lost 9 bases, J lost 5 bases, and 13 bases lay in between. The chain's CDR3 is CASSEQENEKLFF. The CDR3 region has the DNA TGTGCCAGTAGTGAACAGGAAAATGAAAAACTGTTTTTT.

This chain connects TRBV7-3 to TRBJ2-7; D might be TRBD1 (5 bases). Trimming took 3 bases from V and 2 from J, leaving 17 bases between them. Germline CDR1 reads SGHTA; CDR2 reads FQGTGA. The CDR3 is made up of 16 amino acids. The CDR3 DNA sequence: TGTGCCAGCAGCTTGGTGAAAGCCGACAGAACCTACGAGCAGTACTTC. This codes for CASSLVKADRTYEQYF.

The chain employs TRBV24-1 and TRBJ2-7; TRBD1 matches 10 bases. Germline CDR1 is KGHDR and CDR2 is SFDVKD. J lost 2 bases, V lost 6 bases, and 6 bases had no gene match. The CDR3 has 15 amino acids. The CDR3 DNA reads TGTGCCACCAGTAATACCGGGACAGGGGCCTACGAGCAGTACTTC. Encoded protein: CATSNTGTGAYEQYF.

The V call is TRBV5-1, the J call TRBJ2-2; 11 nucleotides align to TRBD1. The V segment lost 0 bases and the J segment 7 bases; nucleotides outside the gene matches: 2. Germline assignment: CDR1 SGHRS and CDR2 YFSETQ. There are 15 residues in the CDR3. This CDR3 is CASSLAGTGGGELFF. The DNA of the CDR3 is TGCGCCAGCAGCTTGGCCGGGACAGGGGGCGGGGAGCTGTTTTTT.

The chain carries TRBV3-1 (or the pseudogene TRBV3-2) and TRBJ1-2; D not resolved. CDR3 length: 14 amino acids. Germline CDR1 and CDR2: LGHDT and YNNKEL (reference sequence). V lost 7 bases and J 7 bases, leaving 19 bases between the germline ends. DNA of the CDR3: TGTGCCAGCACCCCTCGATTTATGATTAGTGGCTACACCTTC. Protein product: CASTPRFMISGYTF.

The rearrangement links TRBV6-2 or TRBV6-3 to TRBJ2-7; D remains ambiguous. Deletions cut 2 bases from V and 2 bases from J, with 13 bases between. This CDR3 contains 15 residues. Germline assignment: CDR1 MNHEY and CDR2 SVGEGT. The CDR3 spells CASSYQARATYEQYF. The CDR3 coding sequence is TGTGCCAGCAGTTACCAGGCCCGAGCAACCTACGAGCAGTACTTC.

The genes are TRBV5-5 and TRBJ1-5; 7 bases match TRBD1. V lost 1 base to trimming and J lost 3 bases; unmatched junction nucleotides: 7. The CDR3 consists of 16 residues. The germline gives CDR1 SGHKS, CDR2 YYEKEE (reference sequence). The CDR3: CASSLNDRVLNQPQHF. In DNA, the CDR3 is TGTGCCAGCAGCTTGAACGACAGGGTCCTCAATCAGCCCCAGCATTTT.

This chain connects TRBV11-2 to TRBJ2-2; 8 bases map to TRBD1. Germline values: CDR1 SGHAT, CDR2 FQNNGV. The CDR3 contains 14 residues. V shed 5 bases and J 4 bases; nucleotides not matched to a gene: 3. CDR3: CASSPGQGTGELFF. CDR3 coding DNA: TGTGCCAGCAGCCCCGGACAGGGCACCGGGGAGCTGTTTTTT.